The rows below give T cell receptor beta chains drawn from one sample of a study of human T cells and chemical hapten exposure. TCRdb used MiXCR to reprocess the RACE reads, holding one entry per CDR3 protein. Of fewer than 500,000 distinct CDR3 sequences listed, roughly 5% were seen once; the top ten hold 2% to 2.5%. Sequencing was performed on whole blood, taken in connection with sensitization to the hapten diphenylcyclopropenone (DPC). These receptors originate from a woman in her forties or fifties with alopecia areata. Some clones in this sample may be carry-over from other donors' samples. Both conserved end residues are part of each CDR3. The D gene is left open where the match is weak. Rows give clone size only sometimes, using once, few, many, or a class for an expanded clone.

v_call	d_call	clone_size	cdr3_length	j_call	cdr3_nt	cdr3_aa
TRBV12-3/TRBV12-4	-	few	14	TRBJ1-5	TGTGCCAGCACCCTAAGTTGGGACAATCAGCCCCAGCATTTT	CASTLSWDNQPQHF
TRBV12-3/TRBV12-4	TRBD1	few	12	TRBJ1-5	TGTGCCAGCAGTTTACTCGGACAGGCCCAGCATTTT	CASSLLGQAQHF
TRBV18	-	-	13	TRBJ2-3	TGTGCCAGCTCACCAAATCCGGGAGATACGCAGTATTTT	CASSPNPGDTQYF
TRBV4-3	TRBD1	-	15	TRBJ2-5	TGCGCCAGCAGCCAGAGATGGTCCCCCCGGGACAGGGGGCCCTTC	CASSQRWSPRDRGPF
TRBV21-1	-	-	12	TRBJ1-5	TGTGCCAGAGACAGGGGTTTTCAGCCCCAGCATTTT	CARDRGFQPQHF
TRBV12-3/TRBV12-4	-	few	14	TRBJ2-1	TGTGCCAGCAGTTTTCGACACCGATACAATGAGCAGTTCTTC	CASSFRHRYNEQFF
TRBV29-1	TRBD2	many	15	TRBJ2-3	TGCAGCGTCGCGCTCACTAGCGGGAGGGCAGATACGCAGTATTTT	CSVALTSGRADTQYF
TRBV6-2/TRBV6-3	-	-	17	TRBJ2-6	TGTGCCAGCAGTTGGGGGGACAGCCTCTCTGGGGCCAACGTCCTGACTTTC	CASSWGDSLSGANVLTF
TRBV15	-	many	14	TRBJ2-7	TGTGCCACCAGCAGAGGCGGCCTAGGGGACGAGCAGTACTTC	CATSRGGLGDEQYF
TRBV6-1	TRBD1	many	15	TRBJ1-6	TGTGCCAGCAGTGCCAGTCGACAGGGTAACTCACCCCTCCACTTT	CASSASRQGNSPLHF
TRBV7-2	-	few	13	TRBJ2-1	TGTGCCAGCAGCTTAGCCCCAGCGGTTGAGCAGTTCTTC	CASSLAPAVEQFF
TRBV5-1	TRBD1	many	15	TRBJ1-1	TGCGCCAGCAGCAAATTACAGGGGCCCATCACTGAAGCTTTCTTT	CASSKLQGPITEAFF